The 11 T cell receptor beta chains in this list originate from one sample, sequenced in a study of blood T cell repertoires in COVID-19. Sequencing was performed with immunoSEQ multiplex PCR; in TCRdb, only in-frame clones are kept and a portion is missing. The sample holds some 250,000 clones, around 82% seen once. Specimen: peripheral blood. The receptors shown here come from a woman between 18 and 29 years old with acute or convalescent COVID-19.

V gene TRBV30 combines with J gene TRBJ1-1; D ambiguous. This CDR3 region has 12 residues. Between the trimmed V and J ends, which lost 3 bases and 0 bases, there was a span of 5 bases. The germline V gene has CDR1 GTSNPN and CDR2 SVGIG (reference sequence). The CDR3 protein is CAWSTVNTEAFF. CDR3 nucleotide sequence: TGTGCCTGGAGCACAGTGAACACTGAAGCTTTCTTT.

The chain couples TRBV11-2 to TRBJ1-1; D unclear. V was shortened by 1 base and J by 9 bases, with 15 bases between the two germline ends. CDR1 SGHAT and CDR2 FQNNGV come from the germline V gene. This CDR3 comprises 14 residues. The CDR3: CASSLVAGGSQAFF. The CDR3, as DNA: TGTGCCAGCAGCTTAGTTGCAGGAGGAAGCCAAGCTTTCTTT.

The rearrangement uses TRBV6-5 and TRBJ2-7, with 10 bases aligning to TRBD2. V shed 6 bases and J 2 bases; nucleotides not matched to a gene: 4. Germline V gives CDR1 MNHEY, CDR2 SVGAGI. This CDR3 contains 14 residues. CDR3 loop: CASSVAGGPYEQYF. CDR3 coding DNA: TGTGCCAGCAGCGTAGCGGGAGGTCCCTACGAGCAGTACTTC.

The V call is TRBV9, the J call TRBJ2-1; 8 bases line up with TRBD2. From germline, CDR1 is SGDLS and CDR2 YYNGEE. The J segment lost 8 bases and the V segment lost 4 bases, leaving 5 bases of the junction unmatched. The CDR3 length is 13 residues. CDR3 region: CASSTQLADEQFF. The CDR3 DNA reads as TGTGCCAGCAGCACCCAACTAGCGGATGAGCAGTTCTTC.

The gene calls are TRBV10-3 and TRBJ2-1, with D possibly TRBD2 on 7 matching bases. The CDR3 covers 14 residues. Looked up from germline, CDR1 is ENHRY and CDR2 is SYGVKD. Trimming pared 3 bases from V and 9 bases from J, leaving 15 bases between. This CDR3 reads CAISEENREGEQFF. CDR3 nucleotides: TGTGCCATCAGTGAAGAGAACAGGGAGGGTGAGCAGTTCTTC.

Here the CDR3 DNA reads TGTGCCAGCAGCTTCCTAGCGGGAGAAGAGACCCAGTACTTC. Translated, it gives CASSFLAGEETQYF. The V and J genes are TRBV5-4 and TRBJ2-5; 10 nucleotides agree with TRBD2. Trimming at V came to 2 bases and at J to 3 bases, leaving 1 base not matched to a gene. The CDR3 totals 14 residues. CDR1 and CDR2 from the germline V gene are SGHNT and YYREEE (reference sequence).

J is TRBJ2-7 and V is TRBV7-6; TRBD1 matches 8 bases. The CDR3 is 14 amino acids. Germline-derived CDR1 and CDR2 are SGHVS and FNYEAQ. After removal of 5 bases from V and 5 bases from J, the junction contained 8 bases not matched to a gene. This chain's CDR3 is CASSVADRGDEQYF. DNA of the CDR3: TGTGCCAGCAGCGTGGCCGACAGGGGAGACGAGCAGTACTTC.

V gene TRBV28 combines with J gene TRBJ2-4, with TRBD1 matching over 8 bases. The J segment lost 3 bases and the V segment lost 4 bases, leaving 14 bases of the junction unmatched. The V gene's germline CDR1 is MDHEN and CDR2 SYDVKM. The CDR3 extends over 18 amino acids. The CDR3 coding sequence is TGTGCCAGCAGTTCTCGAGGGTCAGCAGGGGGCTTCAAAAACATTCAGTACTTC. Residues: CASSSRGSAGGFKNIQYF.

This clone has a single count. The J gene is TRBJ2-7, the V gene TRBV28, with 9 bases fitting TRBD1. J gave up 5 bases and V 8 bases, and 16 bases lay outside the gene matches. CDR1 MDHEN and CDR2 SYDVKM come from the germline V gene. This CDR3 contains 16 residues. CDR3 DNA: TGTGCCAGCTGGCCCGCCGGGACAGGGTCTTTAAACGAGCAGTACTTC. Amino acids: CASWPAGTGSLNEQYF.

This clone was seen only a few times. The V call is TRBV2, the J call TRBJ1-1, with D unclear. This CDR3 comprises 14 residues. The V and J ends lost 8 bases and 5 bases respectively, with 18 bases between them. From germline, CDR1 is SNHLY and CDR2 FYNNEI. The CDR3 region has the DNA TGTGCCAGCGAAAGAAAGCGGGCGGGGACTGAAGCTTTCTTT. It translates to CASERKRAGTEAFF.

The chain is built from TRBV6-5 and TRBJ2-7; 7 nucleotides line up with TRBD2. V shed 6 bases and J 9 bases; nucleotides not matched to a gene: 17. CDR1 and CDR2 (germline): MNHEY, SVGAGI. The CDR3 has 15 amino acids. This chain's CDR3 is CASSPITSDPFGQYF. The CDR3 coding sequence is TGTGCCAGCAGCCCAATCACTAGCGACCCCTTTGGGCAGTACTTC.